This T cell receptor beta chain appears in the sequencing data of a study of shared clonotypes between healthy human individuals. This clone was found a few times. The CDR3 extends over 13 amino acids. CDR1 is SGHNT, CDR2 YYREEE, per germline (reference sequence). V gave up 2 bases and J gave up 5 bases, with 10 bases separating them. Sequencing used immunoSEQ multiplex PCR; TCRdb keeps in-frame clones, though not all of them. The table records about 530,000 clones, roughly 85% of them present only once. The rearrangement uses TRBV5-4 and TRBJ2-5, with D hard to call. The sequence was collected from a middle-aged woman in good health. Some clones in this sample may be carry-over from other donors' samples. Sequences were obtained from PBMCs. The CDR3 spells CASSFPPLETQYF. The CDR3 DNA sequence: TGTGCCAGCAGCTTCCCTCCGTTGGAGACCCAGTACTTC.